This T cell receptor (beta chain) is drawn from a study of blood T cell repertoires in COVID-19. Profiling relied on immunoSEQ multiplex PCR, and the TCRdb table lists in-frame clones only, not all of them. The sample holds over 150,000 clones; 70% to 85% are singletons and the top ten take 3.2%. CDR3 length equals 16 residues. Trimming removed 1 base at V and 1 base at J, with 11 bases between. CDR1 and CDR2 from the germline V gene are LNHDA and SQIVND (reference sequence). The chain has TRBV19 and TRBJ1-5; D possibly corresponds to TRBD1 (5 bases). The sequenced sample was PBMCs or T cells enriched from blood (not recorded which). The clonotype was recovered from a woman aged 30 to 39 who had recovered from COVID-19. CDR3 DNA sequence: TGTGCCAGTAGTATAGGGGGACTTTCGAGCAATCAGCCCCAGCATTTT. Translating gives CASSIGGLSSNQPQHF.